Below are 16 T cell receptor beta chains sequenced from a single sample in a study of blood T cell repertoires in COVID-19. Method: immunoSEQ multiplex PCR; TCRdb's copy keeps in-frame clones and lacks some. The data show some 200,000 clones, about 88% seen once. The source material was peripheral blood. The source is a man aged 50 to 60 with COVID-19, enrolled during active disease.

V and J are TRBV5-6 and TRBJ1-6, with no clear D. The V gene's germline CDR1 is SGHDT and CDR2 YYEEEE. V lost 4 bases and J lost 0, with 14 bases in between. CDR3 length: 17 amino acids. CDR3 loop: CASSPRRRSSYNSPLHF. In DNA form, the CDR3 reads TGTGCCAGCAGCCCACGGAGGAGGAGCTCCTATAATTCACCCCTCCACTTT.

The chain links TRBV19 to TRBJ2-2; TRBD2 matches at 9 bases. After removal of 5 bases from V and 4 bases from J, the junction contained 8 bases not matched to a gene. Per the germline V gene, CDR1 is LNHDA and CDR2 is SQIVND (reference sequence). This CDR3 has 16 residues. CDR3 coding DNA: TGTGCCAGTAGTCCGCGACTAGCGGAGCTCACCGGGGAGCTGTTTTTT. Translation gives CASSPRLAELTGELFF.

The chain recombines TRBV7-8 with TRBJ2-7, with 11 bases identical to TRBD1. This CDR3 comprises 16 residues. Germline assignment: CDR1 SGHVS and CDR2 FQNEAQ. V was clipped by 1 base and J by 6 bases; unmatched bases: 8. The CDR3 here is CASSLGSGTGGSEQYF. The CDR3 DNA reads TGTGCCAGCAGCTTAGGCTCCGGGACAGGGGGTAGCGAGCAGTACTTC. Using reference TRBV7-8 and TRBJ2-7 for the parts outside the CDR3, the full variable domain is GAGVSQSPRYKVAKRGQDVALRCDPISGHVSLFWYQQALGQGPEFLTYFQNEAQLDKSGLPSDRFFAERPEGSVSTLKIQRTQQEDSAVYLCASSLGSGTGGSEQYFGPGTRLTVT.

The chain carries TRBV29-1 and TRBJ2-7, with D unresolved. In germline, CDR1 is SQVTM, CDR2 ANQGSEA. CDR3 length: 11 residues. Trimming removed 2 bases at V and 4 bases at J, with 6 bases between. The CDR3 protein is CSVEFRYEQYF. The CDR3 DNA sequence: TGCAGCGTTGAATTCCGGTACGAGCAGTACTTC.

This clone is judged medium-sized. This chain joins TRBV7-8 and TRBJ1-1; 8 bases are shared with TRBD1. CDR3 length: 14 amino acids. Germline V lookup: CDR1 SGHVS, CDR2 FQNEAQ. With 5 bases clipped from V and 3 bases from J, the junction kept 5 bases outside the gene matches. In nucleotides, the CDR3 is TGTGCCAGCAGCCCGACAGGGGTCGACACTGAAGCTTTCTTT. As protein: CASSPTGVDTEAFF.

This clone appeared a single time. The V and J genes are TRBV7-9 and TRBJ2-3; no clear D gene. Looked up from germline, CDR1 is SEHNR and CDR2 is FQNEAQ (reference sequence). The CDR3 is 17 amino acids. Trimming cost V 6 bases and J 0 bases, with 19 bases left between them. The CDR3 sequence is CASSRPGAQTSTDTQYF. In nucleotides, the CDR3 is TGTGCCAGCAGTCGCCCAGGTGCTCAAACCAGCACAGATACGCAGTATTTT.

The rearrangement links TRBV9 to TRBJ1-1, with D possibly TRBD1 on 5 matching bases. The V end lost 4 bases, the J end lost 4 bases, and 14 bases lay between the germline ends. Germline V lookup: CDR1 SGDLS, CDR2 YYNGEE. This CDR3 region has 14 residues. CDR3 DNA sequence: TGTGCCAGCAGCTTTCAGGGTGAGAGCACTGAAGCTTTCTTT. This gives the protein CASSFQGESTEAFF.

This chain joins TRBV11-2 and TRBJ2-7, with 10 bases that match TRBD2. In germline, CDR1 is SGHAT, CDR2 FQNNGV. The CDR3 contains 16 residues. With 0 bases clipped from V and 8 bases from J, the junction kept 10 bases outside the gene matches. CDR3 residues: CASSLDQASGSSKQYF. The CDR3 coding sequence is TGTGCCAGCAGCTTAGATCAGGCTAGCGGGAGTAGTAAGCAGTACTTC.

The DNA of the CDR3 is TGTGCCAGCAGCCGACACGGGGGTCAGGTTGCCCGCTACGAGCAGTACTTC. This gives the protein CASSRHGGQVARYEQYF. The chain joins TRBV3-1 (or the pseudogene TRBV3-2) to TRBJ2-7; D possibly corresponds to TRBD2 (6 bases). V shed 4 bases and J shed 3 bases, with 22 bases lying between them. CDR3 size: 17 residues. Germline CDR1 reads LGHDT; CDR2 reads YNNKEL (reference sequence).

J is TRBJ1-1 and V is TRBV6-1; 7 bases line up with TRBD1. Germline V gene sequence: CDR1 MNHNS, CDR2 SASEGT. This CDR3 has 14 amino acids. V shed 3 bases, J shed 9 bases, and the junction held 10 bases outside the gene matches. CDR3 region: CASSDRALDRKAFF. In DNA, the CDR3 is TGTGCCAGCAGTGACCGCGCCTTGGACAGGAAAGCTTTCTTT.

The CDR3 nucleotides read TGTGCCAGCAGCGTAGAAGTTAGGGCGGGAGAATCCTACAATGAGCAGTTCTTC. Its translation is CASSVEVRAGESYNEQFF. V is TRBV9 and J is TRBJ2-1; 7 positions agree with TRBD2. There are 18 residues in the CDR3. CDR1 is SGDLS, CDR2 YYNGEE, per germline. V shed 0 bases, J shed 1 base, and the junction held 10 bases outside the gene matches.

The V gene is TRBV9, the J gene TRBJ2-6; TRBD1 matches 8 bases. This CDR3 is 18 amino acids long. With V trimmed by 3 bases and J by 1 base, 9 bases remained unmatched. The germline V gene has CDR1 SGDLS and CDR2 YYNGEE. The CDR3 DNA sequence: TGTGCCAGCAGCGATTCCGGGACAGGTTCGTCTGGGGCCAACGTCCTGACTTTC. Amino acid sequence: CASSDSGTGSSGANVLTF.

The rearrangement links TRBV3-1 (or the pseudogene TRBV3-2) to TRBJ1-5; D is ambiguous. Germline V CDR1 and CDR2: LGHDT, YNNKEL (reference sequence). V lost 3 bases and J 2 bases, leaving 8 bases between the germline ends. The CDR3 has 14 amino acids. The CDR3 nucleotides read TGTGCCAGCAGCCAGATGGCAGGCAATCAGCCCCAGCATTTT. It specifies CASSQMAGNQPQHF.

A single count supports this clone. This chain joins TRBV18 and TRBJ2-5; a possible D gene is TRBD1 (5 bases). The CDR3 contains 16 residues. Germline V gene lookup returns CDR1 KGHSH and CDR2 LQKENI. V dropped 2 bases and J dropped 5 bases, with 18 bases sitting between them. The CDR3 is CASSPSMSGWLETQYF. The CDR3 nucleotides are TGTGCCAGCTCACCATCCATGTCAGGGTGGTTGGAGACCCAGTACTTC.

V usage is TRBV6-2 or TRBV6-3 and J usage is TRBJ2-3; 13 nucleotides line up with TRBD2. The germline V gene has CDR1 MNHEY and CDR2 SVGEGT. J lost 4 bases, V lost 5 bases, and 6 bases had no gene match. This CDR3 has 16 residues. In DNA form, the CDR3 reads TGTGCCAGCAGTCGGCGACTAGCGGGGGGCCCAGATACGCAGTATTTT. Translation gives CASSRRLAGGPDTQYF.

The chain combines TRBV5-1 with TRBJ2-1; 12 bases line up with TRBD2. This CDR3 has 18 amino acids. CDR1 SGHRS and CDR2 YFSETQ come from the germline V gene. V lost 4 bases, J lost 5 bases, and 13 bases stayed unmatched. CDR3 DNA sequence: TGCGCCAGCAGCCCGGACCCTCTAGCGGGGGGGTACGACAATGAGCAGTTCTTC. Amino acid sequence: CASSPDPLAGGYDNEQFF. Variable domain in full (rest from reference TRBV5-1 and TRBJ2-1): KAGVTQTPRYLIKTRGQQVTLSCSPISGHRSVSWYQQTPGQGLQFLFEYFSETQRNKGNFPGRFSGRQFSNSRSEMNVSTLELGDSALYLCASSPDPLAGGYDNEQFFGPGTRLTVL.